This record concerns one TCR beta chain sequence. This record comes from a study of blood T cell repertoires in COVID-19. The repertoire was sequenced with immunoSEQ multiplex PCR; TCRdb's copy has only in-frame clones and lacks some. Seen here are 240,000 or so clones, approximately 83% observed once, and the top ten hold 3.3%. This sequence originates from a middle-aged woman with acute COVID-19. The sequenced sample was PBMCs or T cells enriched from blood (not recorded which).

CDR3 coding DNA: TGTGCCAGCAGCTTAGATGGTAGTGACACCGGGGAGCTGTTTTTT. It translates to CASSLDGSDTGELFF. The chain joins TRBV11-3 to TRBJ2-2; D call uncertain. Germline values: CDR1 SGHNT, CDR2 YENEEA. CDR3 length: 15 amino acids. With 0 bases removed from V and 3 bases from J, the gap between germline ends came to 8 bases.